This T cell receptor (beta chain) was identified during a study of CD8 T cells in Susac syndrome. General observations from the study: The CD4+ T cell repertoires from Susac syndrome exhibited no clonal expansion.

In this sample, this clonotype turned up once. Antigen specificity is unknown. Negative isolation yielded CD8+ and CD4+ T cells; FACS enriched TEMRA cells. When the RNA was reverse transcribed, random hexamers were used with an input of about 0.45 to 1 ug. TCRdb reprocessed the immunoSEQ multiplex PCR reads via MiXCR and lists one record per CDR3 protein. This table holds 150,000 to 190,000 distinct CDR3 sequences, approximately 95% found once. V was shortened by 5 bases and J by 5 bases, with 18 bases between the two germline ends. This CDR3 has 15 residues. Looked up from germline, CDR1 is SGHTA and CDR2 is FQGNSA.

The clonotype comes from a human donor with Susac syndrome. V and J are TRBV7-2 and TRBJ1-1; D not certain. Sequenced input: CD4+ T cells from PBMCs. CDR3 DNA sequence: TGTGCCAGCAGCCGCAATCCGGGAGGCTCGACTGAAGCTTTCTTT. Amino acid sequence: CASSRNPGGSTEAFF.